The present entry profiles one T cell receptor beta chain with its context. The sample comes from a study of cytomegalovirus exposure and HLA in healthy donors. The PCR used 60 Vbeta and 13 Jbeta primers. TCRdb keeps only in-frame clones here, not all; method: immunoSEQ multiplex PCR. The table includes about 140,000 clones, about 80% detected once. Nominally healthy donors provided the samples, though records likely missed some immune exposures. Trimming removed 1 base from V and 2 bases from J, with 9 bases in between. The CDR3 consists of 14 residues. The germline gives CDR1 MGHRA, CDR2 YSYEKL. Source material: PBMCs. The gene calls are TRBV4-1 and TRBJ2-7; D unclear. The sequence came from a man aged 40-50 years in good health and CMV-seropositive. The CDR3 here is CASSQGFSAYEQYF. In DNA form, the CDR3 reads TGCGCCAGCAGCCAAGGTTTCAGCGCCTACGAGCAGTACTTC.